The clone carrying this TCR beta chain has only a few counts. Other DNA sequences in the same sample also yield this CDR3. The ends were cut back, 0 bases at V and 1 base at J, with 7 bases in the middle. This CDR3 has 14 residues. Germline V CDR1 and CDR2: LNHNV, YYDKDF (reference sequence). Profiling relied on immunoSEQ multiplex PCR, and the TCRdb table lists in-frame clones only, not all of them. The sample consists of 130,000 or so clones, 88% of them appearing once. The sample originates from a study of blood T cell repertoires in COVID-19. Study at large: The analysed material was cDNA or gDNA that came from T cells, B-cell-depleted T cells, or PBMCs.

Seattle participants joined during active infection and were tracked over time. The source material was peripheral blood. This sequence was found in a human donor with COVID-19, enrolled during active disease. The donor label of this sample is uncertain. The chain uses TRBV15 and TRBJ2-7; tentative D call: TRBD1 (5 bases). The CDR3 coding sequence is TGTGCCACCAGCAGAGAAACAGGTTCCTACGAGCAGTACTTC. Protein product: CATSRETGSYEQYF.